This TCR beta chain was recovered during a study of cytomegalovirus exposure and HLA in healthy donors. Study-wide results and limits: For most subjects, TCR beta sequences were reported to predict HLA-A and HLA-B alleles with accuracy. Later analysis identified 15,000 to 20,000 TCR beta sequences associated with HLA alleles, using a false discovery rate threshold of 0.05.

Germline loops: CDR1 WNHNN, CDR2 SYGVQD (reference sequence). J gave up 12 bases and V 0 bases, and 10 bases lay outside the gene matches. This CDR3 has 16 residues. As to this clone: The antigen is not known.

PCR used 60 Vbeta primers and 13 Jbeta primers. Using immunoSEQ multiplex PCR, the repertoire was profiled, and TCRdb retains in-frame clones only, with some absent. The repertoire holds roughly 200,000 clones, 82% seen once, with about 2.6% in the top ten. The chain joins TRBV10-1 to TRBJ2-1, with TRBD2 matching 11 bases. Sequencing was carried out using PBMCs. The TCR comes from a woman between 35 and 50 years old in good health and CMV-seronegative. CDR3 loop: CASSESGTSGLVVQFF. CDR3 sequence (DNA): TGCGCCAGCAGTGAGTCAGGGACTAGCGGCCTTGTCGTGCAGTTCTTC.